These 12 T cell receptor beta chains came from one sample sequenced in a study of CD8 T cells in Susac syndrome. RNA, at about 0.5 to 1 ug, was reverse transcribed with random hexamers. TCRdb ran MiXCR on the immunoSEQ multiplex PCR reads and lists one entry per CDR3 protein. The table lists under 200,000 distinct CDR3 sequences, around nine tenths of them singletons. Material: CD4+ T cells from PBMCs. The receptors here all came from a human donor with Susac syndrome.

The chain recombines TRBV6-5 with TRBJ2-7, with 8 bases matching TRBD1. The CDR3 extends over 17 amino acids. The trim removed 3 bases at V and 7 bases at J, leaving 17 bases unmatched. CDR1 MNHEY and CDR2 SVGAGI come from the germline V gene. In nucleotides, the CDR3 is TGTGCCAGCAGTTATTCCCCCTCCGGGACAGGCGGCCGAGAGCAGTACTTC. Translated, it gives CASSYSPSGTGGREQYF.

This clonotype was seen only once. This chain uses TRBV19 with TRBJ2-3; no definite D call. Germline values: CDR1 LNHDA, CDR2 SQIVND (reference sequence). V dropped 5 bases and J dropped 7 bases, with 19 bases sitting between them. The CDR3 has 15 amino acids. The CDR3 region is CASSRSVGSGYTQYF. CDR3 sequence (DNA): TGTGCCAGTAGTCGTTCTGTGGGGTCAGGATATACGCAGTATTTT.

The chain is built from TRBV28 and TRBJ2-1; the match to TRBD2 covers 7 bases. Germline V gene lookup returns CDR1 MDHEN and CDR2 SYDVKM. The J segment lost 15 bases and the V segment lost 4 bases, leaving 6 bases of the junction unmatched. The CDR3 runs 11 residues. CDR3 sequence (DNA): TGTGCCAGCAGTTCTACTAGCGAAACGTTCTTC. It encodes CASSSTSETFF.

This clonotype has a handful of counts. The chain employs TRBV27 and TRBJ2-7; D not certain. CDR1 MNHEY and CDR2 SMNVEV come from the germline V gene (reference sequence). Trimming shortened V by 6 bases and J by 3 bases, and 6 bases separated the two germline ends. This CDR3 comprises 11 residues. CDR3 bases: TGTGCCAGCAGGATAGGCTACGAGCAGTACTTC. Its translation is CASRIGYEQYF.

This sequence joins TRBV10-3 and TRBJ1-2, with D unresolved. Germline V CDR1 and CDR2: ENHRY, SYGVKD. The V and J ends lost 2 bases and 4 bases respectively, with 5 bases between them. The CDR3 is 12 residues long. The CDR3 here is CAISEGSYGYTF. CDR3 coding DNA: TGTGCCATCAGTGAGGGCAGCTATGGCTACACCTTC.

This sequence joins TRBV9 and TRBJ2-6; D not resolved. Germline CDR1 is SGDLS and CDR2 is YYNGEE. Trimming shortened V by 3 bases and J by 7 bases, and 20 bases separated the two germline ends. The CDR3 length is 17 residues. Here the CDR3 reads CASSATPLGYQANVLTF. The DNA for the CDR3 is TGTGCCAGCAGCGCCACCCCATTGGGGTACCAAGCCAACGTCCTGACTTTC.

The chain has TRBV30 and TRBJ1-3; D is unclear. This CDR3 region has 13 residues. Trimming cost V 1 base and J 3 bases, with 7 bases left between them. CDR1 and CDR2 from the germline V gene are GTSNPN and SVGIG (reference sequence). The CDR3 protein is CAWSEDHGNTIYF. As DNA, the CDR3 is TGTGCCTGGAGTGAAGATCATGGAAACACCATATATTTT.

The chain is built from TRBV28 and TRBJ2-2, with TRBD2 as a possible D gene (5 bases). This CDR3 is built from 13 residues. The V and J ends lost 6 bases and 4 bases respectively, with 9 bases between them. Germline lookup yields CDR1 MDHEN and CDR2 SYDVKM. This CDR3 is CASRYGGTGELFF. The CDR3, as DNA: TGTGCCAGCAGATATGGAGGCACCGGGGAGCTGTTTTTT. The full variable domain, with the rest looked up from reference TRBV28 and TRBJ2-2, is DVKVTQSSRYLVKRTGEKVFLECVQDMDHENMFWYRQDPGLGLRLIYFSYDVKMKEKGDIPEGYSVSREKKERFSLILESASTNQTSMYLCASRYGGTGELFFGEGSRLTVL.

The chain carries TRBV2 and TRBJ2-1, with D perhaps matching TRBD1 or TRBD2 (5 bases each). Trimming took 7 bases from V and 8 from J, leaving 18 bases between them. This CDR3 has 14 amino acids. Germline V gene lookup returns CDR1 SNHLY and CDR2 FYNNEI. CDR3 coding DNA: TGTGCCAGCAAATGGCAGGGCACTAGTGATGAGCAGTTCTTC. Translation gives CASKWQGTSDEQFF.

The gene calls are TRBV7-9 and TRBJ2-3; D may be TRBD2 (6 bases). V dropped 5 bases and J dropped 2 bases, with 23 bases sitting between them. The CDR3 loop spans 18 amino acids. The germline V gene has CDR1 SEHNR and CDR2 FQNEAQ (reference sequence). The CDR3 loop is CASSGSLWRGPTTDTQYF. CDR3 DNA: TGTGCCAGCAGCGGAAGCCTGTGGCGGGGCCCTACCACAGATACGCAGTATTTT.

The V call is TRBV5-1, the J call TRBJ1-5; the D is unclear. CDR1 SGHRS and CDR2 YFSETQ come from the germline V gene. Between the trimmed V and J ends, which lost 4 bases and 0 bases, there was a span of 11 bases. The length of the CDR3 is 15 residues. Here the CDR3 reads CASSPLDGSNQPQHF. The CDR3 bases are TGCGCCAGCAGCCCTTTAGACGGTAGCAATCAGCCCCAGCATTTT.

This clonotype was counted only a few times. The chain carries TRBV27 and TRBJ2-1; 7 bases match TRBD1. The CDR3 extends over 13 amino acids. The J segment lost 5 bases and the V segment lost 3 bases, leaving 1 base of the junction unmatched. Germline CDR1 reads MNHEY; CDR2 reads SMNVEV (reference sequence). The CDR3 reads CASSLQGDNEQFF. CDR3 nucleotide sequence: TGTGCCAGCAGTTTGCAGGGGGACAATGAGCAGTTCTTC.